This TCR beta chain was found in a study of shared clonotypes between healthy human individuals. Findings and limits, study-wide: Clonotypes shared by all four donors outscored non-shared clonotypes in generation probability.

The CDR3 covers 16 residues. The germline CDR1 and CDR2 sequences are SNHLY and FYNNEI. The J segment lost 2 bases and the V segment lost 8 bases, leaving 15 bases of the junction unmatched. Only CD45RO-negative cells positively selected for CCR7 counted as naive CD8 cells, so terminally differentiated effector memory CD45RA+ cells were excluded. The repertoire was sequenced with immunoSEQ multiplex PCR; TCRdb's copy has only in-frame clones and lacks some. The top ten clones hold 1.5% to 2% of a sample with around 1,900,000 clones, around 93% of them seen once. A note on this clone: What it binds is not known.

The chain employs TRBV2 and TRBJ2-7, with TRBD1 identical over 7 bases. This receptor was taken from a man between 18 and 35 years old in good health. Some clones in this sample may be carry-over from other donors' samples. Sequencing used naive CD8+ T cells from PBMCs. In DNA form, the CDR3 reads TGTGCCAGCCCGATCCCCGAAAGACAGGGTGCCTACGAGCAGTACTTC. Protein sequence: CASPIPERQGAYEQYF.